Listed here is a single T cell receptor (beta chain). The entry originates in a study of technical replicates of blood from four donors. The CDR3 consists of 17 residues. Measured with immunoSEQ multiplex PCR; TCRdb has only the in-frame clones, and not every one. Of roughly 97,000 clones detected, roughly 96% appear once; the ten largest clones hold less than 0.45%. The TCR was taken from a human donor in good health. The rearrangement uses TRBV21-1 and TRBJ1-1; the D call TRBD1 from the table was never checked on the DNA. TRBV21-1 constitutes a pseudogene. The specimen sequenced was T cells isolated from PBMCs. CDR3 nucleotide sequence: TGTGCCAGCAGCAAAGAAGACAGGTCGAGTGAGAACACTGAAGCTTTCTTT. As protein: CASSKEDRSSENTEAFF.